One sample yielded the 5 T cell receptor beta chains listed below, sequenced in a study of T cell repertoires in cytomegalovirus infection. TCRdb independently ran MiXCR on the reads; one entry per CDR3 protein. The sample has around 770,000 distinct CDR3 sequences; 25% to 35% are singletons. These receptors' antigens are unknown. Sequenced here: cultured CD8+ T cells from PBMCs, sampled from culture after CMV antigen stimulation. These receptors originate from a human donor in good health (CMV status not recorded). Some clones in this sample may be carry-over from other donors' samples.

In this sample, this clonotype turned up a few times. The chain employs TRBV18 and TRBJ2-1; either TRBD1 or TRBD2 may supply D (5 bases each). Trimming left V 4 bases short and J 8 bases short, with 9 bases between. The CDR3 consists of 12 residues. Germline V CDR1 and CDR2: KGHSH, LQKENI. Written as DNA, the CDR3 is TGTGCCAGCTCACAGGGGAGCGATGAGCAGTTCTTC. It translates to CASSQGSDEQFF.

This clonotype has more than one count but fewer than ten. This chain uses TRBV27 with TRBJ2-7; maybe TRBD2 (7 bases). This CDR3 has 14 residues. The germline V gene has CDR1 MNHEY and CDR2 SMNVEV (reference sequence). Trimming took 2 bases from V and 4 from J, leaving 12 bases between them. CDR3: CASSLLGGTYEQYV. The CDR3 bases are TGTGCCAGCAGTTTACTGGGGGGGACATACGAGCAGTACGTC.

The V and J genes are TRBV20-1 and TRBJ2-2; 10 nucleotides match TRBD1. Germline CDR1 is DFQATT and CDR2 is SNEGSKA (reference sequence). V trimming: 1 base; J trimming: 6 bases; junction bases outside the gene matches: 11. The CDR3 loop spans 17 amino acids. DNA of the CDR3: TGCAGTGCTAGAGGCGACAGGGGGCCGCAAATCGCCGGGGAGCTGTTTTTT. Its translation is CSARGDRGPQIAGELFF.

V is TRBV5-5 and J is TRBJ1-1; D is uncertain. The CDR3 runs to 14 residues. V shed 1 base and J shed 3 bases, with 10 bases lying between them. Germline V CDR1 and CDR2: SGHKS, YYEKEE (reference sequence). The CDR3: CASSLLWEYTEAFF. CDR3 bases: TGTGCCAGCAGCTTGTTATGGGAGTACACTGAAGCTTTCTTT.

This sequence joins TRBV12-3 or TRBV12-4 and TRBJ2-2, with D perhaps matching TRBD2 (5 bases). Trimming took 3 bases from V and 8 from J, leaving 10 bases between them. The CDR3 has 13 residues. The CDR3, as DNA: TGTGCCAGCAGTTTTGAGGGTGGAGGGGAGCTGTTTTTT. Its protein is CASSFEGGGELFF.